This TCR beta chain was observed in a study of cytomegalovirus exposure and HLA in healthy donors. Study-wide results and limits: Three of the chains that were CMV-associated were confirmed in vitro to be specific for CMV antigens. Overall, roughly 170 TCR beta chains were annotated as cytomegalovirus-associated. The study found most TCR sequences rare, yet found some public TCRs in many donors.

TCRdb's table, derived via immunoSEQ multiplex PCR, lists solely in-frame clones and lacks some. The sample shows fewer than 250,000 clones, approximately 87% of them seen only once. The donors were members of the roughly 130-subject validation cohort (separate from the roughly 700-subject first cohort). Concerning this clone itself: Its antigen is currently unknown.

CDR1 is SGDLS, CDR2 YYNGEE, per germline. This CDR3 has 15 amino acids. V shed 5 bases and J shed 3 bases, with 17 bases lying between them. This sequence was found in a man aged 18 to 29 in good health and CMV-seronegative. The specimen sequenced was PBMCs. The chain couples TRBV9 to TRBJ1-2, with a weak D call TRBD1 (6 bases). DNA of the CDR3: TGTGCCAGCAGTCCTCAGGGACAACCAGACTATGGCTACACCTTC. Protein product: CASSPQGQPDYGYTF.